These 27 T cell receptor beta chains came from one sample sequenced in a study of blood T cell repertoires in COVID-19. Libraries were prepared by immunoSEQ multiplex PCR; TCRdb keeps only in-frame clonotypes and omits some of them. The table records tens of thousands of clones, about nine tenths of them present only once. Sample: peripheral blood. All receptors come from a woman of 80 years or more with acute or convalescent COVID-19.

The chain is built from TRBV6-4 and TRBJ1-2, with 12 bases that match TRBD1. CDR1 is MRHNA, CDR2 SNTAGT, per germline. V lost 4 bases and J lost 8; bases outside the gene matches: 8. CDR3 length equals 15 residues. The CDR3: CASSASGTGGWGYTF. Here the CDR3 DNA reads TGTGCCAGCAGTGCCTCCGGGACAGGGGGCTGGGGCTACACCTTC.

This clone was counted a single time. The chain links TRBV5-1 to TRBJ2-1, with a weak D call TRBD1 (5 bases). V lost 2 bases to trimming and J lost 9 bases, with 15 bases between them. This CDR3 contains 14 residues. The V gene's germline CDR1 is SGHRS and CDR2 YFSETQ. CDR3 residues: CASSLEQVGSEQFF. CDR3 DNA sequence: TGCGCCAGCAGCTTAGAACAGGTTGGCAGTGAGCAGTTCTTC.

The rearrangement joins TRBV30 to TRBJ1-2; D call uncertain. The CDR3 contains 11 residues. From germline, CDR1 is GTSNPN and CDR2 SVGIG (reference sequence). The V end lost 0 bases, the J end lost 6 bases, and 5 bases lay between the germline ends. CDR3 protein: CAWSVEDGYTF. CDR3 nucleotides: TGTGCCTGGAGTGTGGAGGATGGCTACACCTTC.

The chain links TRBV7-9 to TRBJ2-6; 10 nucleotides match TRBD2. The CDR3 sequence is 19 residues long. J lost 2 bases, V lost 4 bases, and 11 bases had no gene match. CDR1 is SEHNR and CDR2 is FQNEAQ in the germline V gene (reference sequence). The CDR3 loop reads CASSSRIGAGGTGANVLTF. The CDR3 DNA follows: TGTGCCAGCAGCTCCCGCATTGGAGCGGGGGGGACTGGGGCCAACGTCCTGACTTTC.

This chain uses TRBV10-3 with TRBJ2-3; 8 bases line up with TRBD2. This CDR3 has 16 amino acids. V was pared by 3 bases and J by 2 bases, with 7 bases of the junction left unmatched. In germline, CDR1 is ENHRY, CDR2 SYGVKD. The CDR3 protein is CAISERGAGDTDTQYF. The CDR3 DNA is TGTGCCATCAGTGAAAGAGGAGCGGGAGACACAGATACGCAGTATTTT.

The chain joins TRBV5-5 to TRBJ1-1; no clear D gene. Trimming removed 2 bases from V and 5 bases from J, with 7 bases in between. Germline CDR1 is SGHKS and CDR2 is YYEKEE (reference sequence). The CDR3 length is 12 residues. The CDR3 DNA reads as TGTGCCAGCAGCTTTCCGGGGACTGAAGCTTTCTTT. Amino acid sequence: CASSFPGTEAFF.

The chain uses TRBV5-5 and TRBJ2-2, with D perhaps TRBD2 (6 bases). The V and J ends lost 1 base and 3 bases respectively, with 7 bases between them. Germline CDR1 reads SGHKS; CDR2 reads YYEKEE (reference sequence). The CDR3 contains 14 residues. The CDR3: CASSLRGYTGELFF. As DNA, the CDR3 is TGTGCCAGCAGCTTGCGGGGGTACACCGGGGAGCTGTTTTTT.

The rearrangement links TRBV28 to TRBJ2-7; 9 bases match TRBD2. With V trimmed by 2 bases and J by 6 bases, 8 bases remained unmatched. Germline V gene lookup returns CDR1 MDHEN and CDR2 SYDVKM. The CDR3 has 15 amino acids. The CDR3 here is CASSLSSSGRPEQYF. The CDR3, as DNA: TGTGCCAGCAGTTTAAGTTCGAGCGGGAGGCCCGAGCAGTACTTC. The full variable domain, completed using reference TRBV28 and TRBJ2-7, is DVKVTQSSRYLVKRTGEKVFLECVQDMDHENMFWYRQDPGLGLRLIYFSYDVKMKEKGDIPEGYSVSREKKERFSLILESASTNQTSMYLCASSLSSSGRPEQYFGPGTRLTVT.

The chain recombines TRBV29-1 with TRBJ1-1; tentative D call: TRBD1 (6 bases). The V and J ends lost 6 bases and 4 bases respectively, with 9 bases between them. Germline V gives CDR1 SQVTM, CDR2 ANQGSEA. The CDR3 is 11 amino acids. This chain's CDR3 is CSVGRGTEAFF. CDR3 in DNA: TGCAGCGTGGGCAGGGGCACTGAAGCTTTCTTT.

The rearrangement links TRBV7-2 to TRBJ1-1; no clear D gene. The ends were cut back, 2 bases at V and 6 bases at J, with 10 bases in the middle. CDR3 size: 13 residues. Germline V lookup: CDR1 SGHTA, CDR2 FQGNSA. DNA of the CDR3: TGTGCCAGCAGCTTATATTCCCCGTCTGAAGCTTTCTTT. Amino acid sequence: CASSLYSPSEAFF.

The chain joins TRBV4-2 to TRBJ1-2; 9 bases match TRBD1. Germline V gene lookup returns CDR1 LGHNA and CDR2 YNFKEQ. The CDR3 consists of 16 residues. V was pared by 3 bases and J by 8 bases, with 13 bases of the junction left unmatched. The CDR3 nucleotides read TGTGCCAGCAGCCAGGAGCTTTCCGGGACAGGGAGAGGCTACACCTTC. Amino acid sequence: CASSQELSGTGRGYTF.

The chain employs TRBV4-3 and TRBJ2-6; D is unclear. V was cut by 0 bases and J by 0 bases, with 3 bases left in between. Germline CDR1 LGHNA, CDR2 YSLEER. The CDR3 is made up of 15 amino acids. The CDR3 nucleotides read TGCGCCAGCAGCCAAGAGTACTCTGGGGCCAACGTCCTGACTTTC. Its translation is CASSQEYSGANVLTF.

The V gene is TRBV19, the J gene TRBJ2-2; TRBD1 matches 7 bases. V shed 6 bases and J 4 bases; nucleotides not matched to a gene: 8. CDR1 is LNHDA, CDR2 SQIVND, per germline (reference sequence). This CDR3 region has 15 residues. CDR3 in amino acids: CASRFRGPGTGELFF. The CDR3 bases are TGTGCCAGTAGATTTAGGGGGCCCGGCACCGGGGAGCTGTTTTTT.

The gene calls are TRBV27 and TRBJ2-2, with TRBD2 matching 12 bases. This CDR3 is built from 19 residues. The trim removed 0 bases at V and 4 bases at J, leaving 9 bases unmatched. The V gene's germline CDR1 is MNHEY and CDR2 SMNVEV (reference sequence). Written as DNA, the CDR3 is TGTGCCAGCAGTTTATCGGGGCTCCTAGCGGGAGGGGGCACCGGGGAGCTGTTTTTT. It encodes CASSLSGLLAGGGTGELFF.

The CDR3 sequence is CASSPGVAGQGTEKLFF. The CDR3 DNA follows: TGTGCCAGCAGCCCTGGCGTTGCGGGACAGGGGACTGAAAAACTGTTTTTT. This rearrangement joins TRBV5-5 to TRBJ1-4; 10 bases are shared with TRBD1. J lost 7 bases, V lost 4 bases, and 13 bases had no gene match. CDR1 and CDR2 from the germline V gene are SGHKS and YYEKEE (reference sequence). This CDR3 comprises 17 residues.

The DNA for the CDR3 is TGCGCCAGCAGCCCGGGACTAGCGGGTTCGGATGAGCAGTTCTTC. Translated: CASSPGLAGSDEQFF. This chain links TRBV5-1 with TRBJ2-1; TRBD2 matches at 12 bases. Trimming removed 4 bases from V and 8 bases from J; junction bases left unmatched: 7. CDR3 size: 15 residues. CDR1 SGHRS and CDR2 YFSETQ come from the germline V gene.

This clone has a count of ten or more. This sequence joins TRBV7-3 and TRBJ2-6; D not certain. CDR1 SGHTA and CDR2 FQGTGA come from the germline V gene. The CDR3 runs to 16 residues. V was cut by 0 bases and J by 2 bases, with 8 bases left in between. The CDR3 here is CASSLTAIAGANVLTF. CDR3 DNA sequence: TGTGCCAGCAGCTTAACTGCGATAGCTGGGGCCAACGTCCTGACTTTC.

V usage is TRBV27 and J usage is TRBJ2-3, with a tentative D call TRBD2 (5 bases). The CDR3 spans 14 residues. Germline values: CDR1 MNHEY, CDR2 SMNVEV (reference sequence). The V gene lost 4 bases and the J gene lost 4 bases, with 12 bases spanning the gap. For the CDR3, the DNA is TGTGCCAGCAGTTGGGCTAGCCCCGCAGATACGCAGTATTTT. This sequence encodes CASSWASPADTQYF.

The rearrangement joins TRBV10-3 to TRBJ2-2; tentative D call: TRBD1 (5 bases). V dropped 10 bases and J dropped 1 base, with 13 bases sitting between them. CDR3 size: 14 residues. Looked up from germline, CDR1 is ENHRY and CDR2 is SYGVKD. CDR3: CATQEDKNTGELFF. DNA of the CDR3: TGTGCCACCCAAGAGGACAAGAACACCGGGGAGCTGTTTTTT.

The V and J genes are TRBV6-1 and TRBJ1-2; D perhaps matches TRBD1 (5 bases). CDR3 length: 15 amino acids. The V end lost 2 bases, the J end lost 3 bases, and 13 bases lay between the germline ends. CDR1 and CDR2 from the germline V gene are MNHNS and SASEGT. The CDR3 protein is CASSERDGGYYGYTF. CDR3 in DNA: TGTGCCAGCAGTGAAAGGGACGGAGGGTACTATGGCTACACCTTC.

The chain carries TRBV27 and TRBJ2-7; the match to TRBD2 covers 10 bases. V was pared by 1 base and J by 12 bases, with 12 bases of the junction left unmatched. CDR1 and CDR2 from the germline V gene are MNHEY and SMNVEV (reference sequence). The CDR3 totals 15 residues. CDR3 sequence: CASSLWFLAGERVYF. CDR3 DNA sequence: TGTGCCAGCAGTTTATGGTTCCTAGCGGGAGAACGTGTGTACTTC.

The chain has TRBV11-1 and TRBJ2-7, with D hard to call. CDR3 length equals 16 residues. V was shortened by 5 bases and J by 0 bases, with 17 bases between the two germline ends. Germline CDR1 and CDR2: SGHAT and FQDESV (reference sequence). CDR3 sequence: CASSPAASDSSYEQYF. CDR3 bases: TGTGCCAGCAGCCCAGCCGCCAGCGATAGCTCCTACGAGCAGTACTTC.

The chain uses TRBV5-1 and TRBJ2-5, with 10 positions matching TRBD2. The CDR3 has 16 residues. The V gene's germline CDR1 is SGHRS and CDR2 YFSETQ. The V and J ends lost 0 bases and 3 bases, in that order; junction bases with no gene match: 5. The CDR3 is CASSLGGLASKETQYF. DNA of the CDR3: TGCGCCAGCAGCTTGGGGGGACTAGCGAGCAAAGAGACCCAGTACTTC.

The chain has TRBV28 and TRBJ2-2; 12 positions match TRBD2. The CDR3 is made up of 15 amino acids. Losses at the gene ends were 6 bases for V and 10 bases for J; bases not matched to a gene: 9. The germline V gene encodes CDR1 MDHEN and CDR2 SYDVKM. Written as DNA, the CDR3 is TGTGCCAGCAGCTCCCTACTAGCGGGAGGTGAGGAGCTGTTTTTT. It yields the protein CASSSLLAGGEELFF.

The rearrangement links TRBV5-1 to TRBJ1-3, with TRBD1 matching 7 bases. CDR3 length: 14 amino acids. V dropped 4 bases and J dropped 2; count of bases not matched to a gene: 3. Looked up from germline, CDR1 is SGHRS and CDR2 is YFSETQ. The CDR3: CASSTTGTGNTIYF. In nucleotides, the CDR3 is TGCGCCAGCAGCACGACAGGGACTGGAAACACCATATATTTT.

The chain has TRBV5-1 and TRBJ1-4, with D maybe TRBD1 (5 bases). Germline V lookup: CDR1 SGHRS, CDR2 YFSETQ. The CDR3 runs to 17 residues. The V end lost 4 bases, the J end lost 0 bases, and 16 bases lay between the germline ends. The CDR3 bases are TGCGCCAGCAGCCATATGACAGATAATGCAACTAATGAAAAACTGTTTTTT. It codes for CASSHMTDNATNEKLFF.

The chain carries TRBV6-4 and TRBJ1-1, with D possibly matching TRBD1 (5 bases). Trimming stripped 4 bases from V and 1 base from J, with 7 bases between. This CDR3 has 13 amino acids. Germline CDR1 and CDR2: MRHNA and SNTAGT. Written as DNA, the CDR3 is TGTGCCAGCAGTGCCGGGGGGAACACTGAAGCTTTCTTT. It translates to CASSAGGNTEAFF.